This T cell receptor (beta chain) emerged from a study of blood T cells in healthy people across ages. Peripheral blood samples of 9 to 10 milliliters were drawn from each donor. Trimming removed 7 bases at V and 0 bases at J, with 14 bases between. The CDR3 loop spans 14 amino acids. The germline V gene has CDR1 DFQATT and CDR2 SNEGSKA (reference sequence). Primed by a sample-barcoded 5' primer and a J-beta primer mix, a second PCR proceeded for 7 to 11 cycles. Every cDNA molecule carried a tag from a template-switch adaptor bearing 12 random nucleotides. TCRdb itself ran the 5' RACE reads through MiXCR, one entry per CDR3 protein. The sample contains fewer than 900,000 distinct CDR3 sequences, more than 40% of which appear only once.

Sequenced sample: blood. The chain has TRBV20-1 and TRBJ2-3; D unresolved. The clonotype was recovered from a woman aged 60-75 years in good health. CDR3 protein: CSGLRSGSTDTQYF. The CDR3 nucleotides read TGCAGTGGTTTGAGGTCAGGTAGCACAGATACGCAGTATTTT.